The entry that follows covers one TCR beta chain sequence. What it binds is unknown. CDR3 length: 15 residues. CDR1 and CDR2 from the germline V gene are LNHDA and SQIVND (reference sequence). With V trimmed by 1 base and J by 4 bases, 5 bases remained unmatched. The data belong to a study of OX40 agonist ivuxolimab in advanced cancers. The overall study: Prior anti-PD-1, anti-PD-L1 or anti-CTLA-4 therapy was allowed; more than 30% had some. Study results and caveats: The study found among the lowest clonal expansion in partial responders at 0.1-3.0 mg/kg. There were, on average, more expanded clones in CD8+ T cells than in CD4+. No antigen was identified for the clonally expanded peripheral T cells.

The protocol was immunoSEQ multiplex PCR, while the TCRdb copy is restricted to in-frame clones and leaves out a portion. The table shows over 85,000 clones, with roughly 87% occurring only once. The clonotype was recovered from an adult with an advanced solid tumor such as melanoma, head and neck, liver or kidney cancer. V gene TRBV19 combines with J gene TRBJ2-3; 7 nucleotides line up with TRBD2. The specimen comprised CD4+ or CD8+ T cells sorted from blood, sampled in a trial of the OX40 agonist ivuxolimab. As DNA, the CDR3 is TGTGCCAGTAGTATAGTAGCGGGTGGAGCAGATACGCAGTATTTT. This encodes CASSIVAGGADTQYF.